This T cell receptor beta chain was captured in a study of OX40 agonist ivuxolimab in advanced cancers. Study background: From 23 to 79 years was the age range, with a mean of about 54 years, and 65% to 90% were male. Partial responses were recorded for three patients, including one with hepatocellular carcinoma and two with cutaneous melanoma. Study-level points and caveats: The study observed clonal expansion of CD4+ and CD8+ blood T cells by week 6 at 0.1 to 3.0 mg/kg.

The assay was immunoSEQ multiplex PCR, and TCRdb's table has in-frame clones only and misses some. Of tens of thousands of clones listed, 75% to 90% are singletons. Germline V CDR1 and CDR2: SGHAT, FQNNGV. Trimming at V came to 3 bases and at J to 0 bases, leaving 8 bases not matched to a gene. The CDR3 runs 17 residues. Notes on this clone: Its antigen remains unknown.

Sequencing used CD4+ or CD8+ T cells sorted from blood, obtained in a trial of the OX40 agonist ivuxolimab. This clonotype was obtained from an adult with an advanced solid tumor such as melanoma, head and neck, liver or kidney cancer. The V gene is TRBV11-2, the J gene TRBJ1-1; TRBD1 matches at 9 bases. The CDR3 spells CASSLGDRVTMNTEAFF. The CDR3, as DNA: TGTGCCAGCAGCTTGGGGGACAGGGTGACCATGAACACTGAAGCTTTCTTT.